Shown below are 3 T cell receptor beta chains from a single sample sequenced in a study of blood T cell repertoires in COVID-19. Using immunoSEQ multiplex PCR, the repertoire was profiled, and TCRdb retains in-frame clones only, with some absent. The data contain more than 140,000 clones, 84% of them seen just once; the ten biggest clones take up roughly 6.8%. The sequenced sample consisted of peripheral blood. All receptors come from a woman between 45 and 65 years old in a cohort sampled during active or convalescent COVID-19.

This sequence joins TRBV23-1 and TRBJ2-5; 8 bases match TRBD1. TRBV23-1 carries the ORF label, with uncertain function. The CDR3 runs 19 residues. After removal of 1 base from V and 2 bases from J, the junction contained 15 bases not matched to a gene. DNA for the CDR3: TGCGCCAGCAGTCAATACTGTGGGACAGGCCATGGGGGGCAAGAGACCCAGTACTTC. Translated: CASSQYCGTGHGGQETQYF.

The table lists this clone with a count of one. This chain connects TRBV9 to TRBJ1-2, with D uncertain. Germline V lookup: CDR1 SGDLS, CDR2 YYNGEE. The CDR3 totals 11 residues. The V and J ends lost 8 bases and 4 bases respectively, with 9 bases between them. The DNA of the CDR3 is TGTGCCAGTTCGACATCCTATGGCTACACCTTC. Translated: CASSTSYGYTF.

This chain uses TRBV7-9 with TRBJ2-1, with 8 positions matching TRBD2. V lost 6 bases to trimming and J lost 9 bases; unmatched junction nucleotides: 1. The CDR3 has 11 residues. The germline CDR1 and CDR2 sequences are SEHNR and FQNEAQ (reference sequence). The CDR3 protein is CASRLAGEQFF. DNA for the CDR3: TGTGCCAGCAGGCTAGCGGGTGAGCAGTTCTTC. Full variable domain (outside the CDR3, taken from reference TRBV7-9 and TRBJ2-1): DTGVSQNPRHKITKRGQNVTFRCDPISEHNRLYWYRQTLGQGPEFLTYFQNEAQLEKSRLLSDRFSAERPKGSFSTLEIQRTEQGDSAMYLCASRLAGEQFFGPGTRLTVL.